These 18 T cell receptor beta chains share one sample of origin, sequenced in a study of cytomegalovirus exposure and HLA in healthy donors. Both 60 Vbeta primers and 13 Jbeta primers went into the PCR. Libraries were prepared by immunoSEQ multiplex PCR; TCRdb keeps only in-frame clonotypes and omits some of them. The sample holds around 180,000 clones, around 77% seen once. Specimen: PBMCs. These receptors came from a man aged 60-69 years in good health and CMV-seronegative.

The V gene is TRBV6-1, the J gene TRBJ1-1; 7 bases are shared with TRBD1. Trimming removed 5 bases from V and 8 bases from J; junction bases left unmatched: 2. Germline V gene lookup returns CDR1 MNHNS and CDR2 SASEGT. CDR3 length: 11 amino acids. This CDR3 reads CASSTGEEAFF. DNA for the CDR3: TGTGCCAGCAGTACAGGGGAAGAAGCTTTCTTT.

The chain joins TRBV6-5 to TRBJ2-7, with TRBD1 identical over 8 bases. This CDR3 region has 15 residues. The V and J ends lost 2 bases and 0 bases, in that order; junction bases with no gene match: 3. CDR1 and CDR2 (germline): MNHEY, SVGAGI. CDR3 in DNA: TGTGCCAGCAGTTACAGGACAGGGAGCTCCTACGAGCAGTACTTC. This gives the protein CASSYRTGSSYEQYF.

Note on this clone: Sequence at one end of the junction differs from germline and may be a read error. V and J are TRBV30 and TRBJ2-7; 12 bases fit TRBD1. This CDR3 comprises 15 residues. Germline values: CDR1 GTSNPN, CDR2 SVGIG (reference sequence). The CDR3 DNA is TGTGCCTGGAGTGTACGGGACAGGGGGCTCTACGAGCAGTACTTT. Amino acids: CAWSVRDRGLYEQYF.

The chain employs TRBV2 and TRBJ2-1; 9 bases agree with TRBD2. The CDR3 contains 15 residues. CDR1 is SNHLY, CDR2 FYNNEI, per germline. Trimming removed 3 bases from V and 8 bases from J; junction bases left unmatched: 8. The DNA of the CDR3 is TGTGCCAGCAGTGAGGGACTAGCCATTTTCGATGAGCAGTTCTTC. This encodes CASSEGLAIFDEQFF.

The chain carries TRBV7-9 and TRBJ1-2; TRBD1 agrees at 9 bases. This CDR3 is 15 amino acids long. V trimming: 5 bases; J trimming: 1 base; junction bases outside the gene matches: 5. Germline lookup yields CDR1 SEHNR and CDR2 FQNEAQ (reference sequence). CDR3: CASSRGQGDNYGYTF. CDR3 sequence (DNA): TGTGCCAGCAGCCGGGGACAGGGCGATAACTATGGCTACACCTTC.

The gene calls are TRBV30 and TRBJ2-3, with a tentative D call TRBD2 (5 bases). Germline lookup yields CDR1 GTSNPN and CDR2 SVGIG (reference sequence). V lost 2 bases and J 0 bases, leaving 9 bases between the germline ends. The CDR3 has 14 amino acids. The CDR3 DNA reads as TGTGCCTGGAGTACCCTAGCCAGCACAGATACGCAGTATTTT. Its protein product is CAWSTLASTDTQYF.

This clone was found a few times. This sequence joins TRBV6-5 and TRBJ1-6; 7 nucleotides align to TRBD1. Trimming took 4 bases from V and 9 from J; bases not matched to a gene: 9. The CDR3 has 15 amino acids. Germline V lookup: CDR1 MNHEY, CDR2 SVGAGI. CDR3: CASSFRQGNGSPLHF. Here the CDR3 DNA reads TGTGCCAGCAGTTTCAGACAGGGAAACGGTTCACCCCTCCACTTT.

The rearrangement uses TRBV5-6 and TRBJ1-2; TRBD1 matches at 7 bases. Germline values: CDR1 SGHDT, CDR2 YYEEEE. With 1 base clipped from V and 7 bases from J, the junction kept 7 bases outside the gene matches. The CDR3 totals 14 residues. The CDR3 DNA sequence: TGTGCCAGCAGCTTGACACAGGGGTTAGGTGGCTACACCTTC. This gives the protein CASSLTQGLGGYTF.

The gene calls are TRBV6-5 and TRBJ1-2; 9 bases fit TRBD1. J was trimmed by 8 bases and V by 0 bases; bases with no gene match: 10. Germline V lookup: CDR1 MNHEY, CDR2 SVGAGI. The CDR3 sequence is 16 residues long. The CDR3 here is CASSYSTGTGFRGYTF. DNA of the CDR3: TGTGCCAGCAGTTACTCGACTGGGACAGGGTTTCGGGGCTACACCTTC.

The rearrangement links TRBV19 to TRBJ2-5, with D tentatively TRBD2 (5 bases). The length of the CDR3 is 14 residues. Germline CDR1 and CDR2: LNHDA and SQIVND (reference sequence). V dropped 3 bases and J dropped 4 bases, with 12 bases sitting between them. For the CDR3, the DNA is TGTGCCAGTAGTATTGTCGAGGGCTCAGAGACCCAGTACTTC. It translates to CASSIVEGSETQYF.

The J gene is TRBJ1-4, the V gene TRBV10-2; maybe TRBD1 (5 bases). This CDR3 comprises 16 residues. CDR1 is WSHSY and CDR2 is SAAADI in the germline V gene. Trimming left V 4 bases short and J 5 bases short, with 17 bases between. CDR3 DNA: TGCGCCAGCAGTGCGGTACGGGACTCTGAAAATGAAAAACTGTTTTTT. Translation gives CASSAVRDSENEKLFF.

This sequence joins TRBV29-1 and TRBJ2-7; D perhaps matches TRBD1 (6 bases). V was trimmed by 6 bases and J by 2 bases, leaving 17 bases between them. Germline V gene lookup returns CDR1 SQVTM and CDR2 ANQGSEA. The CDR3 loop spans 14 amino acids. The CDR3: CSVGRTASPYEQYF. DNA for the CDR3: TGCAGCGTCGGCCGGACAGCTTCACCCTACGAGCAGTACTTC.

The chain joins TRBV5-6 to TRBJ2-2; 11 nucleotides line up with TRBD1. The CDR3 has 15 residues. CDR1 is SGHDT and CDR2 is YYEEEE in the germline V gene. V was clipped by 3 bases and J by 4 bases; unmatched bases: 2. The CDR3 spells CASSSGTGGTGELFF. CDR3 nucleotide sequence: TGTGCCAGCAGCTCCGGGACAGGGGGCACCGGGGAGCTGTTTTTT.

V gene TRBV6-5 combines with J gene TRBJ2-7, with a possible D match to TRBD1 (6 bases). The ends were cut back, 6 bases at V and 6 bases at J, with 12 bases in the middle. The V gene's germline CDR1 is MNHEY and CDR2 SVGAGI. The CDR3 runs 12 residues. In nucleotides, the CDR3 is TGTGCCAGCAGCTCAGGGGCCCTCGAGCAGTACTTC. Its translation is CASSSGALEQYF.

The V call is TRBV5-1, the J call TRBJ1-6, with D possibly being TRBD1 (5 bases). Trimming left V 9 bases short and J 4 bases short, with 14 bases between. Germline CDR1 and CDR2: SGHRS and YFSETQ. The CDR3 covers 14 residues. CDR3 protein: CAKRKGWYNSPLHF. CDR3 coding DNA: TGCGCCAAAAGAAAGGGGTGGTATAATTCACCCCTCCACTTT.

This clone was recorded a few times. Additional DNA sequences in this sample encode the identical CDR3. The V and J genes are TRBV6-5 and TRBJ1-5; tentatively, D is TRBD1 (6 bases). The CDR3 has 15 amino acids. V was trimmed by 4 bases and J by 0 bases, leaving 10 bases between them. Germline values: CDR1 MNHEY, CDR2 SVGAGI. CDR3 sequence reads: CASSSDRNSNQPQHF. CDR3 in DNA: TGTGCCAGCAGTTCCGACAGGAATAGCAATCAGCCCCAGCATTTT.

The chain combines TRBV28 with TRBJ1-5, with D possibly matching TRBD1 (6 bases). CDR3 length: 16 residues. V was clipped by 10 bases and J by 0 bases, with 19 bases between them. CDR1 and CDR2 from the germline V gene are MDHEN and SYDVKM. The CDR3 coding sequence is TGTGCCACCCTTAGGGGGGGGATTCGTAGCAATCAGCCCCAGCATTTT. Translation: CATLRGGIRSNQPQHF.

This chain links TRBV28 with TRBJ2-7; the D gene is possibly TRBD2 (5 bases). This CDR3 contains 13 residues. Trimming took 6 bases from V and 6 from J, leaving 15 bases between them. CDR1 is MDHEN and CDR2 is SYDVKM in the germline V gene. Written as DNA, the CDR3 is TGTGCCAGCAGCCGACCCGGGGTTGGCGAGCAGTACTTC. This encodes CASSRPGVGEQYF.